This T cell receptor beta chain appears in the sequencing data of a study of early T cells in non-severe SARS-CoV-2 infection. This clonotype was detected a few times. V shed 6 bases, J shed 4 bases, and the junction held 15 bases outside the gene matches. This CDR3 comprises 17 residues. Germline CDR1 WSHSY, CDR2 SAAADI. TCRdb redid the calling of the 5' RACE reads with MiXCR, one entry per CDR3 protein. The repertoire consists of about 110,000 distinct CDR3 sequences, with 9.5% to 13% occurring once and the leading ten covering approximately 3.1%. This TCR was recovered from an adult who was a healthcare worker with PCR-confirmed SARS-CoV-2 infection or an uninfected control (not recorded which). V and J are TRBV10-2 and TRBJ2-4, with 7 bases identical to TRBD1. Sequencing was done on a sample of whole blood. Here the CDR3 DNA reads TGCGCCAGCAGGGATGGGGGACAGTTGGCGCTTAAAAACATTCAGTACTTC. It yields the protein CASRDGGQLALKNIQYF.